This T cell receptor beta chain emerged from a study of cytomegalovirus exposure and HLA in healthy donors. Findings of the study overall: Later, TCR association rates were found to vary by HLA locus, highest for DRB1 and lowest for HLA-C. Rare sequences made up most TCRs, while some public TCRs were found in many donors.

It was with 60 Vbeta and 13 Jbeta primers that the PCR ran. This table comes from immunoSEQ multiplex PCR, and its TCRdb copy is limited to in-frame clones, with some not included. Among about 130,000 clones listed, around 80% were seen once. This CDR3 region has 16 residues. CDR1 and CDR2 (germline): MNHNY, SVGAGI (reference sequence). Germline trimming cut 5 bases from V and 3 bases from J; bases unmatched to any gene: 12. Details on this clone: Its specificity is unknown.

The chain carries TRBV6-6 and TRBJ2-7; TRBD2 matches at 8 bases. The sequence was obtained from a man aged 25 to 45 in good health and CMV-seronegative. The sequencing sample was made of PBMCs. DNA for the CDR3: TGTGCCAGCAGTCACCTAAATAGCGGGGCGATCTACGAGCAGTACTTC. This gives the protein CASSHLNSGAIYEQYF.